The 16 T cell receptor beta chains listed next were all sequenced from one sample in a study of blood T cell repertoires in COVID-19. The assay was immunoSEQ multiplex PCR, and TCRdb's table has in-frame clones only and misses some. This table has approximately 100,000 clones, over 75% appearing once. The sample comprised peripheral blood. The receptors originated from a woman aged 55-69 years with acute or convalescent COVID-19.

The CDR3 is CASSDFRTGMNTEAFF. CDR3 DNA: TGTGCCAGCAGTGATTTTAGGACAGGCATGAACACTGAAGCTTTCTTT. This chain joins TRBV6-1 and TRBJ1-1; TRBD1 matches at 7 bases. Germline values: CDR1 MNHNS, CDR2 SASEGT. V shed 3 bases and J 0 bases; nucleotides not matched to a gene: 7. This CDR3 spans 16 amino acids.

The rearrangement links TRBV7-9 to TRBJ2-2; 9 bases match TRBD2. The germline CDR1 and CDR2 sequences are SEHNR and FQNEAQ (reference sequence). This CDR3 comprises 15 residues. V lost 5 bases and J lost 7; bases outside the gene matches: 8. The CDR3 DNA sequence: TGTGCCAGCAGCCCCAGGACTAGCGTTCTCGGGGAGCTGTTTTTT. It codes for CASSPRTSVLGELFF.

CDR3 DNA: TGTGCCAGCAGCCAACGGGGACAGCTGTACGAGCAGTACTTC. Translated, it gives CASSQRGQLYEQYF. The rearrangement joins TRBV3-1 (or the pseudogene TRBV3-2) to TRBJ2-7; the match to TRBD1 covers 7 bases. Germline V gives CDR1 LGHDT, CDR2 YNNKEL (reference sequence). There are 14 residues in the CDR3. The V segment lost 2 bases and the J segment 4 bases; nucleotides outside the gene matches: 5.

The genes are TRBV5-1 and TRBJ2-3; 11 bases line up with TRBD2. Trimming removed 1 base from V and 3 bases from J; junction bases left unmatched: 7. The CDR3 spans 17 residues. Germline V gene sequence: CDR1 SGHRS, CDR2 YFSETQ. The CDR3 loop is CASSLSRIAGGTDTQYF. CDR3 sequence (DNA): TGCGCCAGCAGCTTGTCGCGGATAGCGGGAGGGACAGATACGCAGTATTTT. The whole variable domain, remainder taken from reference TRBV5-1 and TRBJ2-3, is KAGVTQTPRYLIKTRGQQVTLSCSPISGHRSVSWYQQTPGQGLQFLFEYFSETQRNKGNFPGRFSGRQFSNSRSEMNVSTLELGDSALYLCASSLSRIAGGTDTQYFGPGTRLTVL.

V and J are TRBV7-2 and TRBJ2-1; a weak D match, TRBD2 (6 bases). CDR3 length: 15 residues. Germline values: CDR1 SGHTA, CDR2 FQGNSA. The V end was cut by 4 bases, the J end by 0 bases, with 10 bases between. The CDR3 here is CASSSIAASYNEQFF. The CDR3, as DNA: TGTGCCAGCAGCTCCATAGCGGCCTCCTACAATGAGCAGTTCTTC.

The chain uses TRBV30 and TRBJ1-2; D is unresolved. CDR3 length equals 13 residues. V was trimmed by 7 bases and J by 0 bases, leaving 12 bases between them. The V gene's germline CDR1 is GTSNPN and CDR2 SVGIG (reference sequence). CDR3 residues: CASPRATNYGYTF. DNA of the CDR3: TGTGCCTCCCCCCGAGCCACTAACTATGGCTACACCTTC.

The CDR3 DNA is TGTGCCAGCAGCAAAGCGCGGCAGCCCTCCTACAATGAGCAGTTCTTC. This translates into CASSKARQPSYNEQFF. The V gene is TRBV21-1, the J gene TRBJ2-1; the table's D call, TRBD2, was not checked against the DNA. TRBV21-1 constitutes a pseudogene. The CDR3 is 16 residues long.

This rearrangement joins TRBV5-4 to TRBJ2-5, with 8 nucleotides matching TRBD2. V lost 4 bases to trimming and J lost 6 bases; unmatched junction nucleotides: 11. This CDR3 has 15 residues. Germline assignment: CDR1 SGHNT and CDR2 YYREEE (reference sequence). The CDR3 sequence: CASSPTSDSKKTQYF. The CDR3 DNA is TGTGCCAGCAGCCCGACTAGCGACAGCAAGAAGACCCAGTACTTC.

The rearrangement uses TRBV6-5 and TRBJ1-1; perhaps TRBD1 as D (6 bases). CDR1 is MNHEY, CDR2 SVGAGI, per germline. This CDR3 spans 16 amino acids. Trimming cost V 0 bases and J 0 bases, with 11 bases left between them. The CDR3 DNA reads TGTGCCAGCAGTTACTCTGGACAGTTCATGAACACTGAAGCTTTCTTT. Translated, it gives CASSYSGQFMNTEAFF.

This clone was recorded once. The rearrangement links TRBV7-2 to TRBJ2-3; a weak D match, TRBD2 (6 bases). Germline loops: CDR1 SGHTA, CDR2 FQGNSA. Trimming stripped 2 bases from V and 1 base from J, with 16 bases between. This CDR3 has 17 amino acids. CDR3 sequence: CASSLILAPRRTDTQYF. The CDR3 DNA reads TGTGCCAGCAGCTTAATTCTAGCGCCAAGACGCACAGATACGCAGTATTTT.

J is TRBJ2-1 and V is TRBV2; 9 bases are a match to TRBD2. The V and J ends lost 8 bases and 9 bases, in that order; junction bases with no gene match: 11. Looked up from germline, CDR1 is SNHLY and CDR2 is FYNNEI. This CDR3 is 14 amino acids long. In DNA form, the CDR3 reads TGTGCCAGCGGATCGGGACTAGCAATGGTTGAGCAGTTCTTC. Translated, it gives CASGSGLAMVEQFF.

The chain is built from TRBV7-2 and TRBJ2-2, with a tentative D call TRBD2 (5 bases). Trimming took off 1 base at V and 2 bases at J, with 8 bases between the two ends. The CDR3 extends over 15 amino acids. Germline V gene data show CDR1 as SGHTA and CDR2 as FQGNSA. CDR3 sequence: CASSLVAGNTGELFF. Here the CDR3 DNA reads TGTGCCAGCAGCTTAGTGGCGGGTAACACCGGGGAGCTGTTTTTT.

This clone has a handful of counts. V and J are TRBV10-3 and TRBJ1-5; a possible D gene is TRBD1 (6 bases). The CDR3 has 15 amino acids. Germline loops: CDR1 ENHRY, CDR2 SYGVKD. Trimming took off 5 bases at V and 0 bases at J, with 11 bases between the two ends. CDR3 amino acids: CAISRDKYSNQPQHF. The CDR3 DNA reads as TGTGCCATCAGTCGGGACAAATATAGCAATCAGCCCCAGCATTTT.

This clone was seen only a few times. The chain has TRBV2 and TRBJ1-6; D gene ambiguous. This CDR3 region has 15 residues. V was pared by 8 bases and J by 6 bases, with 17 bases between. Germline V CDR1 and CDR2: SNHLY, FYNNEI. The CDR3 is CASLLALKTNSPLHF. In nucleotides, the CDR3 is TGTGCCAGCCTACTTGCCCTTAAAACTAATTCACCCCTCCACTTT.

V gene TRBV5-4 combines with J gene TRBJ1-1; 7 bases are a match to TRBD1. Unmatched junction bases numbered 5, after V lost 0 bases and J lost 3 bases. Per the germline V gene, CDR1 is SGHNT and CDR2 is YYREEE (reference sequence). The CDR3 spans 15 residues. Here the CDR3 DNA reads TGTGCCAGCAGCTTGGCCGCTCAGGGGGACACTGAAGCTTTCTTT. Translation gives CASSLAAQGDTEAFF.

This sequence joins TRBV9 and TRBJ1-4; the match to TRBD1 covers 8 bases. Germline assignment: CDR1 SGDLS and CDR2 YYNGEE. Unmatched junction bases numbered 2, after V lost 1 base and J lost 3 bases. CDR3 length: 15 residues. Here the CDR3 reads CASSVSQGANEKLFF. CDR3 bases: TGTGCCAGCAGCGTATCACAGGGGGCTAATGAAAAACTGTTTTTT.